A single sample gave rise to the 2 T cell receptor beta chains below, sequenced in a study of T cell responses to AZD1222 COVID-19 vaccine. Data came from immunoSEQ multiplex PCR; TCRdb stores just in-frame clones and leaves some out. The table includes some 110,000 clones, 93% detected once. The sample here was peripheral blood, taken on day 0 of AZD1222 vaccination. The source of these receptors is an adult in good health.

This clone was detected once. The V and J genes are TRBV2 and TRBJ1-2; D is undetermined. Germline V gives CDR1 SNHLY, CDR2 FYNNEI. CDR3 length: 15 amino acids. V shed 3 bases and J shed 6 bases, with 17 bases lying between them. This CDR3 is CASSEWAVRTDGYTF. The CDR3 DNA reads as TGTGCCAGCAGTGAGTGGGCAGTACGTACGGATGGCTACACCTTC.

J is TRBJ1-2 and V is TRBV5-1; D remains unclear. This CDR3 has 14 residues. V dropped 0 bases and J dropped 5 bases, with 11 bases sitting between them. Germline loops: CDR1 SGHRS, CDR2 YFSETQ. The CDR3 protein is CASSLVGRGYGYTF. The CDR3 region has the DNA TGCGCCAGCAGCTTGGTTGGCAGAGGGTATGGCTACACCTTC. Based on the CDR3 plus reference TRBV5-1 and TRBJ1-2, the full variable domain is KAGVTQTPRYLIKTRGQQVTLSCSPISGHRSVSWYQQTPGQGLQFLFEYFSETQRNKGNFPGRFSGRQFSNSRSEMNVSTLELGDSALYLCASSLVGRGYGYTFGSGTRLTVV.